The 14 T cell receptor beta chains presented below share a single source sample, sequenced in a study of cytomegalovirus exposure and HLA in healthy donors. Both 60 Vbeta primers and 13 Jbeta primers went into the PCR. TCRdb's copy holds only in-frame clones and misses some; the assay was immunoSEQ multiplex PCR. Counted here are some 70,000 clones, about 81% occurring once; the ten biggest clones make up 5% to 8.5%. The material sequenced was PBMCs. These receptors were obtained from a human donor in good health.

V is TRBV7-2 and J is TRBJ2-3; 12 bases agree with TRBD2. The trim removed 5 bases at V and 4 bases at J, leaving 7 bases unmatched. The CDR3 sequence is 16 residues long. Germline V CDR1 and CDR2: SGHTA, FQGNSA. The CDR3: CASSPLAGGFADTQYF. CDR3 coding DNA: TGTGCCAGCAGCCCCCTAGCGGGGGGGTTCGCAGATACGCAGTATTTT. Supplemented by reference TRBV7-2 and TRBJ2-3, the full variable domain reads GAGVSQSPSNKVTEKGKDVELRCDPISGHTALYWYRQSLGQGLEFLIYFQGNSAPDKSGLPSDRFSAERTGGSVSTLTIQRTQQEDSAVYLCASSPLAGGFADTQYFGPGTRLTVL.

This sequence joins TRBV4-1 and TRBJ1-5; D remains ambiguous. The length of the CDR3 is 15 residues. V was trimmed by 1 base and J by 2 bases, leaving 9 bases between them. From germline, CDR1 is MGHRA and CDR2 YSYEKL. The CDR3 spells CASSQGTDRNQPQHF. The CDR3 coding sequence is TGCGCCAGCAGCCAAGGAACAGACCGCAATCAGCCCCAGCATTTT.

The chain has TRBV5-1 and TRBJ2-7, with D maybe TRBD1 (5 bases). This CDR3 is built from 14 residues. Per the germline V gene, CDR1 is SGHRS and CDR2 is YFSETQ. V was shortened by 0 bases and J by 1 base, with 8 bases between the two germline ends. As DNA, the CDR3 is TGCGCCAGCAGCTTGGGGACAAGTTCCTACGAGCAGTACTTC. Its translation: CASSLGTSSYEQYF.

The chain carries TRBV27 and TRBJ1-1; 7 nucleotides agree with TRBD1. The length of the CDR3 is 13 residues. J gave up 4 bases and V 3 bases, and 2 bases lay outside the gene matches. Germline CDR1 and CDR2: MNHEY and SMNVEV (reference sequence). Here the CDR3 reads CASSFTGATEAFF. In DNA form, the CDR3 reads TGTGCCAGCAGTTTTACAGGGGCCACTGAAGCTTTCTTT.

The chain links TRBV2 to TRBJ1-2; 12 bases are a match to TRBD1. Germline V gives CDR1 SNHLY, CDR2 FYNNEI. V was clipped by 4 bases and J by 4 bases; unmatched bases: 10. The length of the CDR3 is 17 residues. The DNA of the CDR3 is TGTGCCAGCAGTGTCCGGGACAGGGGGCAACCTCTCTATGGCTACACCTTC. Translated, it gives CASSVRDRGQPLYGYTF.

Concerning this clone: One end of the junction does not line up with germline, which may come from a read error. The chain employs TRBV2 and TRBJ1-2; TRBD1 aligns across 7 bases. CDR1 SNHLY and CDR2 FYNNEI come from the germline V gene. This CDR3 contains 13 residues. This CDR3 is CASDQTGEYGYPF. In DNA form, the CDR3 reads TGTGCCAGCGACCAAACAGGGGAATATGGCTACCCCTTC.

The rearrangement links TRBV7-3 to TRBJ1-1; D is perhaps TRBD1 (6 bases). The V and J ends lost 7 bases and 2 bases respectively, with 14 bases between them. The CDR3 sequence is 14 residues long. From germline, CDR1 is SGHTA and CDR2 FQGTGA. This chain's CDR3 is CASTGEGLNTEAFF. As DNA, the CDR3 is TGTGCCAGCACAGGGGAGGGGCTTAACACTGAAGCTTTCTTT.

This clone appeared a few times. The chain joins TRBV6-1 to TRBJ2-3, with D unresolved. V shed 0 bases and J shed 3 bases, with 10 bases lying between them. Per the germline V gene, CDR1 is MNHNS and CDR2 is SASEGT. The CDR3 contains 15 residues. CDR3 amino acids: CASSEAMSVTDTQYF. In DNA form, the CDR3 reads TGTGCCAGCAGTGAAGCTATGTCAGTGACAGATACGCAGTATTTT.

The rearrangement joins TRBV7-3 to TRBJ2-1; 9 bases map to TRBD2. After removal of 0 bases from V and 4 bases from J, the junction contained 1 base not matched to a gene. The CDR3 extends over 15 amino acids. Germline V gene data show CDR1 as SGHTA and CDR2 as FQGTGA. CDR3 region: CASSLTSGGYNEQFF. CDR3 nucleotides: TGTGCCAGCAGCTTAACTAGCGGGGGATACAATGAGCAGTTCTTC.

J is TRBJ2-3 and V is TRBV7-9; TRBD1 matches 8 bases. In germline, CDR1 is SEHNR, CDR2 FQNEAQ (reference sequence). This CDR3 is 17 amino acids long. The V segment lost 2 bases and the J segment 2 bases; nucleotides outside the gene matches: 9. DNA for the CDR3: TGTGCCAGCAGCTTAAGACGGACAGGGCCAAACACAGATACGCAGTATTTT. Its protein is CASSLRRTGPNTDTQYF.

The chain couples TRBV7-9 to TRBJ2-7; TRBD2 agrees at 16 bases. The CDR3 loop spans 17 amino acids. CDR1 and CDR2 from the germline V gene are SEHNR and FQNEAQ (reference sequence). V gave up 4 bases and J gave up 4 bases; unmatched junction bases: 7. This CDR3 is CASSYGTSGGASYEQYF. CDR3 sequence (DNA): TGTGCCAGCAGCTATGGGACTAGCGGGGGGGCCTCGTACGAGCAGTACTTC.

The chain employs TRBV12-5 and TRBJ2-7; the match to TRBD1 covers 8 bases. V gave up 6 bases and J gave up 4 bases; unmatched junction bases: 8. This CDR3 comprises 14 residues. The V gene's germline CDR1 is LGHNT and CDR2 FRNRAP. The CDR3 reads CASGRQGLRYEQYF. Here the CDR3 DNA reads TGTGCTAGTGGCCGACAGGGGTTACGTTACGAGCAGTACTTC.

V is TRBV9 and J is TRBJ2-3; D unresolved. Per the germline V gene, CDR1 is SGDLS and CDR2 is YYNGEE. This CDR3 is built from 13 residues. The V end was cut by 2 bases, the J end by 3 bases, with 7 bases between. The CDR3 region has the DNA TGTGCCAGCAGCGTTGAGTGGACAGATACGCAGTATTTT. It translates to CASSVEWTDTQYF. The full variable domain, rest sourced from reference TRBV9 and TRBJ2-3, is DSGVTQTPKHLITATGQRVTLRCSPRSGDLSVYWYQQSLDQGLQFLIQYYNGEERAKGNILERFSAQQFPDLHSELNLSSLELGDSALYFCASSVEWTDTQYFGPGTRLTVL.

This clone was counted only a few times. The chain has TRBV19 and TRBJ1-3; D possibly corresponds to TRBD1 (5 bases). Trimming took off 5 bases at V and 1 base at J, with 12 bases between the two ends. CDR3 length equals 15 residues. The germline gives CDR1 LNHDA, CDR2 SQIVND (reference sequence). CDR3 sequence (DNA): TGTGCCAGTAGTCTACCGACAGAATCTGGAAACACCATATATTTT. Its protein is CASSLPTESGNTIYF.